This TCR beta chain was sequenced in a study of breast tumors, draining lymph nodes, adjacent tissues. There are many counts of this clonotype. Samples came from axillary lymph nodes draining the breast cancer. MiXCR, run by TCRdb on the multiplex PCR reads, gives a single entry per CDR3 protein. The table shows around 140,000 distinct CDR3 sequences, with less than 35% occurring only once. This TCR came from a female donor with breast cancer. Some clones in this sample may be carry-over from other donors' samples. Sequences were obtained from axillary lymph node tissue.

CDR3 in amino acids: CASSARSGVSYEQYF. The CDR3 DNA reads TGTGCCAGCAGCGCTCGCTCGGGGGTATCCTACGAGCAGTACTTC. The chain carries TRBV5-6 and TRBJ2-7; D is possibly TRBD2 (6 bases). Germline V CDR1 and CDR2: SGHDT, YYEEEE. V lost 4 bases and J 1 base, leaving 15 bases between the germline ends. The CDR3 has 15 residues.